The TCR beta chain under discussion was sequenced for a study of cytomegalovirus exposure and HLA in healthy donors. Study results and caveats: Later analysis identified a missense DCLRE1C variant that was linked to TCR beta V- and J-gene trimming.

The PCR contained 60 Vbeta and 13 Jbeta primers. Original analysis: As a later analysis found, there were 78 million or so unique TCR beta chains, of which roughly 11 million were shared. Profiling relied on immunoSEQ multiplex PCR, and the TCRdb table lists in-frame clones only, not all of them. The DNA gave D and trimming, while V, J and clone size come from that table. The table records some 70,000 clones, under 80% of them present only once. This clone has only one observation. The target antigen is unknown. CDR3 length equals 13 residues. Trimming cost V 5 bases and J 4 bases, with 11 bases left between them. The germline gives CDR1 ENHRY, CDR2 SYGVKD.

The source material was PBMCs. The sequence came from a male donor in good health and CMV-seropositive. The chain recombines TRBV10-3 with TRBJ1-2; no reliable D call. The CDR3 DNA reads TGTGCCATCAGTCAGGATAGATTCTATGGCTACACCTTC. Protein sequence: CAISQDRFYGYTF.